This is a list of T cell receptor beta chains from one sample in a study of T cells in narcolepsy. Sequencing used immunoSEQ multiplex PCR; TCRdb keeps in-frame clones, though not all of them. The sample holds around 30,000 clones, over 70% seen once. Specimen: memory (CD45RA-) CD4+ T cells from blood. Receptors originate from a human donor in good health. The CDR3 runs from the conserved cysteine through the conserved F or W. A D gene is named only where the DNA matches it firmly. The size of a clone is reported for some rows only, either as once, few or many, or as a class for expanded clones.

v_gene,d_gene,j_gene,abundance,CDR3aa,CDR3nt
TRBV7-8,NA,TRBJ1-3,medium-sized,CASSYGDGPGNTIYF,TGTGCCAGCAGCTACGGGGACGGTCCTGGAAACACCATATATTTT
TRBV28,NA,TRBJ1-5,NA,CASRPTMGGSQPQHF,TGTGCCAGCAGGCCCACCATGGGGGGGAGTCAGCCCCAGCATTTT
TRBV27,TRBD1,TRBJ2-2,NA,CASSLGQGFGGELFF,TGTGCCAGCAGCCTCGGACAGGGGTTTGGCGGGGAGCTGTTTTTT
TRBV5-8,TRBD1,TRBJ2-7,NA,CASSHRGVHEQYF,TGTGCCAGCAGTCACAGGGGCGTCCACGAGCAGTACTTC
TRBV11-3,NA,TRBJ2-1,NA,CASSPKGGSEQFF,TGTGCCAGCAGCCCAAAAGGGGGTTCTGAGCAGTTCTTC
TRBV11-2,NA,TRBJ1-4,NA,CASSLDWTRRNEKLFF,TGTGCCAGCAGCTTAGACTGGACGAGGAGAAATGAAAAACTGTTTTTT
TRBV7-8,NA,TRBJ2-7,NA,CASSSPTGRPSYEQYF,TGTGCCAGCAGCTCCCCCACAGGGAGACCCAGCTACGAGCAGTACTTC
TRBV2,NA,TRBJ1-5,NA,CASSDRDQPQHF,TGTGCCAGCAGTGATAGAGATCAGCCCCAGCATTTT
TRBV6-6,TRBD1,TRBJ1-5,NA,CASSDRGYNQPQHF,TGTGCCAGCAGCGACAGGGGATACAATCAGCCCCAGCATTTT
TRBV9,TRBD1,TRBJ1-1,NA,CASSGRTGGATEAFF,TGTGCCAGCAGCGGACGCACAGGGGGCGCGACTGAAGCTTTCTTT
TRBV20-1,NA,TRBJ1-4,NA,CSAGRSEKLFF,TGCAGTGCTGGACGAAGTGAAAAACTGTTTTTT
TRBV7-8,NA,TRBJ1-2,NA,CASSSLDTAYGYTF,TGTGCCAGCAGCTCCCTGGACACAGCCTATGGCTACACCTTC
TRBV25-1,NA,TRBJ1-3,once,CASSTTDSGNTIYF,TGTGCCAGCAGTACGACCGACTCTGGAAACACCATATATTTT
TRBV27,NA,TRBJ2-3,NA,CASSPKFGRLGTDTQYF,TGTGCCAGCAGTCCCAAATTTGGTAGGTTGGGCACAGATACGCAGTATTTT
TRBV11-3,TRBD2,TRBJ2-1,once,CASSSGRLAGGSSLNEQFF,TGTGCCAGCAGCTCCGGAAGACTAGCGGGAGGGAGTAGCTTGAATGAGCAGTTCTTC
TRBV6-5,NA,TRBJ1-2,NA,CASSYPAGATYGYTF,TGTGCCAGCAGTTATCCCGCGGGGGCAACCTATGGCTACACCTTC
TRBV7-9,TRBD1,TRBJ1-1,NA,CASSSERQGAVEAFF,TGTGCCAGCAGCTCCGAGCGGCAGGGGGCTGTTGAAGCTTTCTTT
TRBV30,NA,TRBJ1-5,NA,CAWGVETSNQPQHF,TGTGCCTGGGGGGTGGAGACGAGCAATCAGCCCCAGCATTTT
TRBV7-9,NA,TRBJ2-1,NA,CASSLRSARNTYNEQFF,TGTGCCAGCAGCTTAAGGTCCGCCAGGAATACCTACAATGAGCAGTTCTTC
TRBV5-4,TRBD1,TRBJ2-5,NA,CASSPMDREETQYF,TGTGCCAGCAGCCCGATGGACAGGGAAGAGACCCAGTACTTC
TRBV19,NA,TRBJ1-1,few,CASSIHTEAFF,TGTGCCAGTAGTATCCACACTGAAGCTTTCTTT
TRBV9,TRBD2,TRBJ2-1,NA,CASSTGLAVSNEQFF,TGTGCCAGCAGCACCGGACTAGCGGTATCCAATGAGCAGTTCTTC
TRBV4-1,NA,TRBJ2-1,NA,CASSQPGTSSYNEQFF,TGCGCCAGCAGCCAACCTGGGACAAGCTCCTACAATGAGCAGTTCTTC
TRBV20-1,NA,TRBJ2-3,NA,CSPSSTNTQYF,TGCAGCCCCTCCTCCACAAATACGCAGTATTTT
TRBV5-6,TRBD1,TRBJ2-7,NA,CASNRPGQGFYEQYF,TGTGCCAGCAATCGGCCGGGACAGGGCTTCTACGAGCAGTACTTC
TRBV7-2,NA,TRBJ2-1,NA,CASSLPSYNEQFF,TGTGCCAGCAGCTTACCTAGCTACAATGAGCAGTTCTTC
TRBV5-1,NA,TRBJ2-3,NA,CASSLDSGTDTQYF,TGCGCCAGCTCTTTGGATTCTGGGACAGATACGCAGTATTTT